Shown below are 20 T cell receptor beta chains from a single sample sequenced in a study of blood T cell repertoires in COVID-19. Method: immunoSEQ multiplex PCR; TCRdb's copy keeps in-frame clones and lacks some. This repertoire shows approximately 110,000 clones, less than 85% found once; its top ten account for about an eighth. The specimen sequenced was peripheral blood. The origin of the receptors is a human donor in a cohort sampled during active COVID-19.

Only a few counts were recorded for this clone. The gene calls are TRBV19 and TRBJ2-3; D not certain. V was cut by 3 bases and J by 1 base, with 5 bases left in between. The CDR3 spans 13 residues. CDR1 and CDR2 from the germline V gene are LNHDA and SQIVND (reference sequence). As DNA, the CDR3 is TGTGCCAGTAGTATGTCAGGCACAGATACGCAGTATTTT. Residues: CASSMSGTDTQYF.

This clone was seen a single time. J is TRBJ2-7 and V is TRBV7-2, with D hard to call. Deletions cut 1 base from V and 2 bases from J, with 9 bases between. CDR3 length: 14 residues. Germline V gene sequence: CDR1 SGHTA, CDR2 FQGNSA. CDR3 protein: CASSLDHGTYEQYF. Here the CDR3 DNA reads TGTGCCAGCAGCTTAGATCACGGTACCTACGAGCAGTACTTC.

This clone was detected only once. CDR3 sequence reads: CASSGTGLANYGYTF. In nucleotides, the CDR3 is TGTGCCAGTAGTGGGACAGGCCTCGCTAACTATGGCTACACCTTC. The chain employs TRBV19 and TRBJ1-2; 8 positions agree with TRBD1. Germline V CDR1 and CDR2: LNHDA, SQIVND (reference sequence). V lost 5 bases, J lost 0 bases, and 5 bases stayed unmatched. CDR3 size: 15 residues.

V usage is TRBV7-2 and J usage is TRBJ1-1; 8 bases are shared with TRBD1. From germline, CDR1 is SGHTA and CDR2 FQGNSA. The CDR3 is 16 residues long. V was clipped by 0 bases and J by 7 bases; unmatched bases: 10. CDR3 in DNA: TGTGCCAGCAGCTTAGCCCATCAGGGGGCAGGAGGTGAAGCTTTCTTT. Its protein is CASSLAHQGAGGEAFF.

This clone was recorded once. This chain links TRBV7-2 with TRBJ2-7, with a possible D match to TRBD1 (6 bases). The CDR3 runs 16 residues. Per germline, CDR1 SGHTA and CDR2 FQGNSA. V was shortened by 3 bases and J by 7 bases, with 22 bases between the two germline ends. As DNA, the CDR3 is TGTGCCAGCAGCTTCCAGGGGACATACGGAGGATGGGAGCAGTACTTC. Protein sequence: CASSFQGTYGGWEQYF.

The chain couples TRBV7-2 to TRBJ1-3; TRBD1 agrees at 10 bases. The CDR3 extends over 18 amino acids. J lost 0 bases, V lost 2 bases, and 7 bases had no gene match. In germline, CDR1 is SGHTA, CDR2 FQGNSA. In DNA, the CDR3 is TGTGCCAGCAGCTTAACGGGACAGGGGAAAATCTCTGGAAACACCATATATTTT. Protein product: CASSLTGQGKISGNTIYF.

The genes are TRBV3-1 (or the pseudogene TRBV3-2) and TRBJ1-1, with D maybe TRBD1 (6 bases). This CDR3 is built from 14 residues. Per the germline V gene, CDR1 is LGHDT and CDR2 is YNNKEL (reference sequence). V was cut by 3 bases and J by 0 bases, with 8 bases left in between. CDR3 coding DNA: TGTGCCAGCAGCCACGGGGGGCTGAACACTGAAGCTTTCTTT. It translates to CASSHGGLNTEAFF.

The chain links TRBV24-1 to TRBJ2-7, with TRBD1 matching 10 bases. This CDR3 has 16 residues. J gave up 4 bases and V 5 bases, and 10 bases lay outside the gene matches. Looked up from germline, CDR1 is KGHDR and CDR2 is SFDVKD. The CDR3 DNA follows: TGTGCCACCAGTGCCGGGACAGGGGTCCCCTTTTACGAGCAGTACTTC. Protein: CATSAGTGVPFYEQYF.

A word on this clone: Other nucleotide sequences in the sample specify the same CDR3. Here the CDR3 DNA reads TGCGCCAGCAGCTTGGAAGGGGGCAGCAATCAGCCCCAGCATTTT. This gives the protein CASSLEGGSNQPQHF. The chain uses TRBV5-1 and TRBJ1-5, with 7 bases fitting TRBD1. This CDR3 region has 15 residues. The germline V gene has CDR1 SGHRS and CDR2 YFSETQ. The V segment lost 0 bases and the J segment 1 base; nucleotides outside the gene matches: 1.

In DNA form, the CDR3 reads TGTGCCAGCATAGGGGACAGAGCCTATGGCTACACCTTC. Protein sequence: CASIGDRAYGYTF. This chain connects TRBV2 to TRBJ1-2; 7 positions agree with TRBD1. V gave up 7 bases and J gave up 4 bases; unmatched junction bases: 6. The CDR3 spans 13 residues. Germline V gives CDR1 SNHLY, CDR2 FYNNEI.

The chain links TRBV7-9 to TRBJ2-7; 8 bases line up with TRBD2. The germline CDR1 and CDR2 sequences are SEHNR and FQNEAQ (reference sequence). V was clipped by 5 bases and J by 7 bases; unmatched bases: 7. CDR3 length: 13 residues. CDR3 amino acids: CASSPGGPLEQYF. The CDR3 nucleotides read TGTGCCAGCAGCCCGGGGGGGCCCCTGGAGCAGTACTTC.

CDR3 sequence: CATSSGDSPLHF. CDR3 DNA: TGTGCCACCAGTTCGGGGGATTCACCCCTCCACTTT. The gene calls are TRBV24-1 and TRBJ1-6; possible D gene TRBD1, 5 bases. The CDR3 spans 12 residues. Germline CDR1 reads KGHDR; CDR2 reads SFDVKD. V gave up 6 bases and J gave up 8 bases, with 7 bases separating them.

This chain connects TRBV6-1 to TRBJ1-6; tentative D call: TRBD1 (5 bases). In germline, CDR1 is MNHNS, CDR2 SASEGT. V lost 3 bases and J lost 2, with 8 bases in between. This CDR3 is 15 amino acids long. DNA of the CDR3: TGTGCCAGCAGTGAGCAGGGTCCCTATAATTCACCCCTCCACTTT. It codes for CASSEQGPYNSPLHF.

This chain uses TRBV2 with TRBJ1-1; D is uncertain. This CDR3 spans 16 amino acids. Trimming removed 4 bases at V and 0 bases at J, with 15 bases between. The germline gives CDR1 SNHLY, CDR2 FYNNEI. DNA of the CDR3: TGTGCCAGCAGTGCGGTACCTGCCATTTTGAACACTGAAGCTTTCTTT. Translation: CASSAVPAILNTEAFF.

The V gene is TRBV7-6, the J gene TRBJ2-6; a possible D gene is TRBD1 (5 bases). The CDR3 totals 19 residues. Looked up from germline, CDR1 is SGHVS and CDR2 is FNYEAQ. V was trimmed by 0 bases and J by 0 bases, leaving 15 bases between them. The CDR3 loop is CASSLAVAQASSGANVLTF. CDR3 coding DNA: TGTGCCAGCAGCTTAGCGGTGGCACAGGCCTCCTCTGGGGCCAACGTCCTGACTTTC.

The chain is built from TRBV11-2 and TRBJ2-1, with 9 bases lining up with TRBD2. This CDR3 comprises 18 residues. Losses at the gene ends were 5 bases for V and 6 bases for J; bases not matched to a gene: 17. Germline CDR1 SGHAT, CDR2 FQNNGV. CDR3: CASSPSVLTSGPLNEQFF. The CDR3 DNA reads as TGTGCCAGCAGCCCTAGCGTCCTAACTAGCGGGCCCCTCAATGAGCAGTTCTTC.

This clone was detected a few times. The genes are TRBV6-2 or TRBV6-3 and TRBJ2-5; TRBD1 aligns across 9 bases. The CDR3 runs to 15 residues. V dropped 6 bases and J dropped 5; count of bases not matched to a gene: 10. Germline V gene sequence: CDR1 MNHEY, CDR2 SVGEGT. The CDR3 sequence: CASRPPGQGFETQYF. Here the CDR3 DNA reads TGTGCCAGCAGACCTCCGGGACAGGGCTTTGAGACCCAGTACTTC.

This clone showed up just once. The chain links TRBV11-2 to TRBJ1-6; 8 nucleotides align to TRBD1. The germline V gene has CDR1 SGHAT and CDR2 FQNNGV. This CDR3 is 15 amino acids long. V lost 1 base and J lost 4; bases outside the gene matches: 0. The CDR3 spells CASSLGTGYNSPLHF. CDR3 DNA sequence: TGTGCCAGCAGCTTAGGGACAGGGTATAATTCACCCCTCCACTTT.

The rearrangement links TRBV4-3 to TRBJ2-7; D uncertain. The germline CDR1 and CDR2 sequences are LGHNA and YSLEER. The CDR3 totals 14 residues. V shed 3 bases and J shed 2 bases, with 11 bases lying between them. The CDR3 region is CASSQSLYPYEQYF. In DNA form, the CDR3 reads TGCGCCAGCAGCCAGTCTCTCTACCCCTACGAGCAGTACTTC.

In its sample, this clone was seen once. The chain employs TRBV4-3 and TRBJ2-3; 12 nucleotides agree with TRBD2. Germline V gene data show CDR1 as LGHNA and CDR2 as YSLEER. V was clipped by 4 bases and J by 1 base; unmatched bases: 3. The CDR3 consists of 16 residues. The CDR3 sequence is CASSPTSGGGTDTQYF. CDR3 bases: TGCGCCAGCAGCCCGACTAGCGGGGGAGGCACAGATACGCAGTATTTT.